The 21 T cell receptor beta chains presented below share a single source sample, sequenced in a study of shared clonotypes between healthy human individuals. Clones were read by immunoSEQ multiplex PCR, and TCRdb kept only the in-frame ones, dropping some. Of 2 million to 2.5 million clones detected, more than 85% appear once; the ten largest clones hold approximately 0.37%. The sample was naive CD4+ T cells from PBMCs. The subset here: CD45RA+ positively selected. These receptor sequences come from a man in his late teens or twenties in good health. Some clones in this sample may be carry-over from other donors' samples.

V gene TRBV7-9 combines with J gene TRBJ2-1; possible D gene TRBD2, 6 bases. The CDR3 length is 15 residues. Germline lookup yields CDR1 SEHNR and CDR2 FQNEAQ (reference sequence). Trimming took off 5 bases at V and 4 bases at J, with 15 bases between the two ends. Here the CDR3 reads CASSRGTFRYNEQFF. Here the CDR3 DNA reads TGTGCCAGCAGCAGAGGGACTTTCCGATACAATGAGCAGTTCTTC.

Details on this clone: The identical CDR3 is also encoded by other nucleotide sequences in the sample. V gene TRBV19 combines with J gene TRBJ2-2; no clear D gene. Germline lookup yields CDR1 LNHDA and CDR2 SQIVND (reference sequence). The CDR3 is made up of 12 amino acids. Between the trimmed V and J ends, which lost 2 bases and 6 bases, there was a span of 4 bases. The CDR3 loop reads CASSIFPGELFF. The CDR3 nucleotides read TGTGCCAGTAGTATATTCCCCGGGGAGCTGTTTTTT.

The DNA for the CDR3 is TGTGCCAGCAGCTTGATTTTGCTAGCGGGAGTCGGAAAGACCCAGTACTTC. Residues: CASSLILLAGVGKTQYF. The chain couples TRBV7-8 to TRBJ2-5; 10 bases are a match to TRBD2. V shed 3 bases and J 6 bases; nucleotides not matched to a gene: 13. Per the germline V gene, CDR1 is SGHVS and CDR2 is FQNEAQ. This CDR3 spans 17 amino acids. Based on the CDR3 plus reference TRBV7-8 and TRBJ2-5, the full variable domain is GAGVSQSPRYKVAKRGQDVALRCDPISGHVSLFWYQQALGQGPEFLTYFQNEAQLDKSGLPSDRFFAERPEGSVSTLKIQRTQQEDSAVYLCASSLILLAGVGKTQYFGPGTRLLVL.

The genes are TRBV4-3 and TRBJ1-4; a possible D gene is TRBD1 (5 bases). The CDR3 is made up of 16 amino acids. Trimming cost V 2 bases and J 7 bases, with 17 bases left between them. CDR1 is LGHNA, CDR2 YSLEER, per germline. The CDR3 nucleotides are TGCGCCAGCAGCCAAACTCAGGGAGGGCGGGGTGAAAAACTGTTTTTT. This translates into CASSQTQGGRGEKLFF.

The chain uses TRBV28 and TRBJ2-4; perhaps D is TRBD1 or TRBD2 (6 bases each). The germline V gene has CDR1 MDHEN and CDR2 SYDVKM. Trimming took 5 bases from V and 1 from J, leaving 24 bases between them. The CDR3 has 19 residues. The CDR3 DNA follows: TGTGCCAGCAGTCGCGGGATACAGGGTCCCGAAGTGGCCAAAAACATTCAGTACTTC. Translating it yields CASSRGIQGPEVAKNIQYF.

The V and J genes are TRBV28 and TRBJ2-7; no definite D call. The CDR3 has 13 amino acids. Germline CDR1 is MDHEN and CDR2 is SYDVKM. Trimming stripped 1 base from V and 3 bases from J, with 7 bases between. For the CDR3, the DNA is TGTGCCAGCAGTTTATCCGTTTACTACGAGCAGTACTTC. Its protein is CASSLSVYYEQYF. The variable domain in full, completed from reference TRBV28 and TRBJ2-7, reads DVKVTQSSRYLVKRTGEKVFLECVQDMDHENMFWYRQDPGLGLRLIYFSYDVKMKEKGDIPEGYSVSREKKERFSLILESASTNQTSMYLCASSLSVYYEQYFGPGTRLTVT.

V usage is TRBV28 and J usage is TRBJ2-1; tentative D call: TRBD1 (5 bases). V lost 6 bases, J lost 3 bases, and 9 bases lay in between. This CDR3 spans 13 amino acids. Germline V gene sequence: CDR1 MDHEN, CDR2 SYDVKM. CDR3 sequence: CASRGALYNEQFF. The CDR3 coding sequence is TGTGCCAGCAGAGGGGCCCTCTACAATGAGCAGTTCTTC.

The rearrangement joins TRBV27 to TRBJ2-3, with D perhaps TRBD1 (5 bases). The CDR3 loop spans 14 amino acids. V lost 3 bases and J 2 bases, leaving 9 bases between the germline ends. CDR1 MNHEY and CDR2 SMNVEV come from the germline V gene (reference sequence). The CDR3 sequence: CASSFQGTTDTQYF. For the CDR3, the DNA is TGTGCCAGCAGTTTTCAGGGAACCACAGATACGCAGTATTTT.

The J gene is TRBJ2-7, the V gene TRBV19; 9 bases map to TRBD1. There are 15 residues in the CDR3. CDR1 is LNHDA and CDR2 is SQIVND in the germline V gene (reference sequence). Germline trimming cut 3 bases from V and 2 bases from J; bases unmatched to any gene: 5. The DNA of the CDR3 is TGTGCCAGTAGTATTAAATACAGGGGGCCCTACGAGCAGTACTTC. Its translation: CASSIKYRGPYEQYF.

This sequence joins TRBV27 and TRBJ1-1, with a tentative D call TRBD1 (5 bases). This CDR3 contains 16 residues. With 0 bases removed from V and 1 base from J, the gap between germline ends came to 12 bases. Germline CDR1 is MNHEY and CDR2 is SMNVEV (reference sequence). CDR3 sequence (DNA): TGTGCCAGCAGTTTATCTAGGGGACTACAGAACACTGAAGCTTTCTTT. Amino acid sequence: CASSLSRGLQNTEAFF.

The chain joins TRBV4-1 to TRBJ1-4, with 10 bases identical to TRBD1. Trimming removed 3 bases from V and 0 bases from J; junction bases left unmatched: 13. CDR1 is MGHRA and CDR2 is YSYEKL in the germline V gene. The CDR3 runs 20 residues. CDR3 loop: CASSHQLLVGQGATNEKLFF. The CDR3 DNA reads as TGCGCCAGCAGCCACCAACTCCTGGTTGGACAGGGGGCAACTAATGAAAAACTGTTTTTT.

The V call is TRBV19, the J call TRBJ2-7; D possibly uses TRBD1 or TRBD2 (6 bases each). With 2 bases removed from V and 0 bases from J, the gap between germline ends came to 8 bases. The CDR3 runs to 14 residues. Per the germline V gene, CDR1 is LNHDA and CDR2 is SQIVND (reference sequence). This chain's CDR3 is CASSIRGDSYEQYF. CDR3 in DNA: TGTGCCAGTAGTATAAGGGGGGACTCCTACGAGCAGTACTTC.

The rearrangement uses TRBV19 and TRBJ2-5; the D gene is possibly TRBD1 (5 bases). This CDR3 contains 14 residues. Germline V gene data show CDR1 as LNHDA and CDR2 as SQIVND (reference sequence). The V gene lost 3 bases and the J gene lost 1 base, with 9 bases spanning the gap. CDR3 coding DNA: TGTGCCAGTAGTATTCAGGGCCTCCAAGAGACCCAGTACTTC. Translated, it gives CASSIQGLQETQYF.

On this clone: This could be a read error, since a much larger clone is one nucleotide away. The same CDR3 also results from other DNA sequences found in this sample. This chain uses TRBV7-2 with TRBJ2-3; D remains ambiguous. This CDR3 has 11 residues. Germline CDR1 reads SGHTA; CDR2 reads FQGNSA. The germline V and J ends were trimmed by 3 bases and 4 bases, with 2 bases remaining between them. CDR3: CASSFSDTQYF. The CDR3 coding sequence is TGTGCCAGCAGCTTCTCAGATACGCAGTATTTT.

This chain joins TRBV6-5 and TRBJ2-7, with 10 bases aligning to TRBD2. After removal of 0 bases from V and 7 bases from J, the junction contained 6 bases not matched to a gene. This CDR3 contains 15 residues. Per germline, CDR1 MNHEY and CDR2 SVGAGI. CDR3: CASSYSASGSWEQYF. The CDR3 region has the DNA TGTGCCAGCAGTTACTCGGCTAGCGGGAGTTGGGAGCAGTACTTC.

This chain connects TRBV29-1 to TRBJ2-2; no clear D gene. Germline CDR1 reads SQVTM; CDR2 reads ANQGSEA. This CDR3 spans 13 amino acids. The V and J ends lost 1 base and 7 bases respectively, with 10 bases between them. Written as DNA, the CDR3 is TGCAGCGTTGAAGTAGGGCCCGGCGGGGAGCTGTTTTTT. It yields the protein CSVEVGPGGELFF.

This chain uses TRBV7-2 with TRBJ1-1, with D possibly being TRBD1 (6 bases). The CDR3 covers 14 residues. V lost 4 bases and J 6 bases, leaving 15 bases between the germline ends. Germline CDR1 and CDR2: SGHTA and FQGNSA. The CDR3 sequence: CASSYPTGLAEAFF. In nucleotides, the CDR3 is TGTGCCAGCAGCTACCCGACAGGACTAGCTGAAGCTTTCTTT.

This chain links TRBV28 with TRBJ2-1; 12 positions match TRBD2. The V segment lost 3 bases and the J segment 8 bases; nucleotides outside the gene matches: 5. Germline V gene lookup returns CDR1 MDHEN and CDR2 SYDVKM. The CDR3 is made up of 15 amino acids. The CDR3 DNA sequence: TGTGCCAGCAGTTTCTCTAGCGGGAGGGCCCATGAGCAGTTCTTC. As protein: CASSFSSGRAHEQFF.

The V gene is TRBV7-3, the J gene TRBJ1-5, with TRBD1 matching over 9 bases. Trimming cost V 2 bases and J 1 base; bases outside gene matches: 6. The V gene's germline CDR1 is SGHTA and CDR2 FQGTGA. The CDR3 contains 17 residues. The CDR3 spells CASSLLGQGRSNQPQHF. In nucleotides, the CDR3 is TGTGCCAGCAGCTTATTAGGACAGGGGCGAAGCAATCAGCCCCAGCATTTT.

In nucleotides, the CDR3 is TGTGCCAGCAGTTTAATGGCAGGGACCCAAGAGACCCAGTACTTC. It is translated as CASSLMAGTQETQYF. The chain combines TRBV27 with TRBJ2-5; D might be TRBD1 or TRBD2, each matching 5 bases. CDR1 and CDR2 from the germline V gene are MNHEY and SMNVEV (reference sequence). V was trimmed by 2 bases and J by 1 base, leaving 11 bases between them. The CDR3 sequence is 15 residues long.

The genes are TRBV7-9 and TRBJ2-7; D might be TRBD2 (7 bases). The CDR3 loop spans 18 amino acids. Germline V CDR1 and CDR2: SEHNR, FQNEAQ (reference sequence). Trimming stripped 0 bases from V and 5 bases from J, with 23 bases between. The CDR3 sequence is CASSLASDSPTSPHEQYF. In nucleotides, the CDR3 is TGTGCCAGCAGCTTAGCATCGGACAGCCCGACTAGCCCCCACGAGCAGTACTTC.